Listed here is a single TCR beta chain. Its antigen is currently unknown. These data come from a study of yellow fever vaccine responses in identical twins. The study's findings and limits: Vaccine-induced T cell responses in twins were reportedly observed to appear partly convergent, partly personalized.

A single record per CDR3 protein comes from TCRdb applying MiXCR to the RT-PCR reads. The sample includes some 15,000 distinct CDR3 sequences, roughly 80% seen only once; the top ten take roughly 2%. This CDR3 region has 18 residues. In germline, CDR1 is SGHTA, CDR2 FQGNSA. V lost 1 base, J lost 2 bases, and 21 bases lay in between. Sequencing used T cells from blood (PBMCs), unsorted or a sorted subset (not recorded which), obtained before or after yellow fever vaccination (not recorded which). The clonotype was recovered from a woman between 18 and 29 years old who received the yellow fever vaccine. The chain employs TRBV7-2 and TRBJ2-7; perhaps D is TRBD1 or TRBD2 (5 bases each). The CDR3 spells CASSLVFSSGTRTYEQYF. CDR3 nucleotide sequence: TGTGCCAGCAGCTTAGTGTTTAGTTCGGGGACGAGGACCTACGAGCAGTACTTC.